One and the same sample provided the 27 T cell receptor beta chains below, sequenced in a study of radiation and T cells in renal cell carcinoma (dated by TCRdb to 2019 to 2021). The intended sense of this specimen's time point label: baseline pretreatment blood. In light of the paper, this sample's treatment or condition label describes: 15 Gy SBRT to primary tumor, nephrectomy 4 weeks later. The library was made by the immunoSEQ multiplex PCR assay. TCRdb retrieved this table from immuneACCESS and kept in-frame rearrangements only. Not all clones are present; in checked studies, unresolved V genes account for under half, and no reason is known for the remainder. This sample has some 150,000 clones in its table, and around four fifths of those were observed once. The ten largest account for under 25% of the sample. Sequencing used blood, obtained from a patient whose treatment included radiotherapy and nephrectomy. These receptors all stem from a woman aged 50 to 65 with renal cell carcinoma.

J is TRBJ2-1 and V is TRBV4-1, with TRBD2 matching 14 bases. Per the germline V gene, CDR1 is MGHRA and CDR2 is YSYEKL. CDR3 size: 16 residues. Unmatched junction bases numbered 5, after V lost 3 bases and J lost 7 bases. The CDR3 DNA reads TGCGCCAGCAGCCAGAGAGGGACTAGCGGGAGTAATGAGCAGTTCTTC. Translated: CASSQRGTSGSNEQFF.

The CDR3 DNA is TGTGCCAGCAGCTTAGCGGGAGCAGGACAGGCCGAGCAGTACTTC. Protein product: CASSLAGAGQAEQYF. This chain links TRBV7-9 with TRBJ2-7; 7 nucleotides agree with TRBD1. With V trimmed by 0 bases and J by 6 bases, 8 bases remained unmatched. Germline loops: CDR1 SEHNR, CDR2 FQNEAQ (reference sequence). This CDR3 is built from 15 residues. The entire variable domain, with the rest obtained from reference TRBV7-9 and TRBJ2-7, is as follows: DTGVSQNPRHKITKRGQNVTFRCDPISEHNRLYWYRQTLGQGPEFLTYFQNEAQLEKSRLLSDRFSAERPKGSFSTLEIQRTEQGDSAMYLCASSLAGAGQAEQYFGPGTRLTVT.

The rearrangement links TRBV5-1 to TRBJ2-4, with 7 bases lining up with TRBD1. Germline assignment: CDR1 SGHRS and CDR2 YFSETQ. The CDR3 totals 15 residues. Losses at the gene ends were 0 bases for V and 5 bases for J; bases not matched to a gene: 5. The CDR3 nucleotides read TGCGCCAGCAGCTTGGAAGGGGGCGCGCAAAACATTCAGTACTTC. Protein: CASSLEGGAQNIQYF.

This chain uses TRBV5-4 with TRBJ2-2; D possibly corresponds to TRBD2 (6 bases). Germline V gene lookup returns CDR1 SGHNT and CDR2 YYREEE (reference sequence). The CDR3 sequence is 13 residues long. The V gene lost 6 bases and the J gene lost 7 bases, with 13 bases spanning the gap. Here the CDR3 reads CASTRGLGGELFF. Here the CDR3 DNA reads TGTGCCAGCACACGGGGGTTGGGCGGGGAGCTGTTTTTT.

The CDR3 region has the DNA TGTGCCAGCAGCTTACCCCCCGGGCGGGAGACCCAGTACTTC. Translating gives CASSLPPGRETQYF. This chain connects TRBV7-9 to TRBJ2-5; D is unclear. Trimming left V 2 bases short and J 5 bases short, with 12 bases between. This CDR3 is 14 amino acids long. Germline CDR1 reads SEHNR; CDR2 reads FQNEAQ (reference sequence).

The chain uses TRBV19 and TRBJ1-1; D uncertain. V lost 6 bases and J 1 base, leaving 12 bases between the germline ends. The CDR3 extends over 14 amino acids. Germline V CDR1 and CDR2: LNHDA, SQIVND (reference sequence). The CDR3 DNA follows: TGTGCCAGTAGAAGGAGAAGTCCGAACACTGAAGCTTTCTTT. Amino acids: CASRRRSPNTEAFF.

This chain joins TRBV29-1 and TRBJ1-1; D is perhaps TRBD1 (5 bases). V lost 4 bases to trimming and J lost 0 bases, with 6 bases between them. Germline assignment: CDR1 SQVTM and CDR2 ANQGSEA. The CDR3 consists of 12 residues. CDR3 loop: CSVGGVNTEAFF. In DNA form, the CDR3 reads TGCAGCGTTGGAGGGGTGAACACTGAAGCTTTCTTT.

The chain couples TRBV10-1 to TRBJ2-1; D is undetermined. This CDR3 is built from 14 residues. V was cut by 3 bases and J by 7 bases, with 13 bases left in between. The V gene's germline CDR1 is WNHNN and CDR2 SYGVQD (reference sequence). The CDR3 nucleotides are TGCGCCAGCAGTGAAGATTCGGGTTGGAATGAGCAGTTCTTC. Its protein is CASSEDSGWNEQFF.

This chain uses TRBV4-3 with TRBJ2-5; 8 nucleotides line up with TRBD2. The CDR3 runs 16 residues. Germline CDR1 LGHNA, CDR2 YSLEER. Losses at the gene ends were 0 bases for V and 2 bases for J; bases not matched to a gene: 5. The CDR3 sequence is CASSQELAAGQETQYF. CDR3 nucleotides: TGCGCCAGCAGCCAAGAACTAGCGGCGGGACAAGAGACCCAGTACTTC.

The rearrangement uses TRBV2 and TRBJ1-4, with TRBD1 matching over 9 bases. The V and J ends lost 7 bases and 7 bases, in that order; junction bases with no gene match: 7. From germline, CDR1 is SNHLY and CDR2 FYNNEI. The CDR3 is made up of 14 amino acids. The DNA for the CDR3 is TGTGCCAGCACCTTGGACAGGGGTGGTGAAAAACTGTTTTTT. Residues: CASTLDRGGEKLFF.

In this sample, this clone turned up a few times. V usage is TRBV11-2 and J usage is TRBJ1-2; the D gene is possibly TRBD1 (5 bases). Trimming cost V 5 bases and J 8 bases, with 21 bases left between them. Germline V gene data show CDR1 as SGHAT and CDR2 as FQNNGV. This CDR3 region has 15 residues. The CDR3 is CASSPGLGTSDGYTF. DNA for the CDR3: TGTGCCAGCAGCCCAGGCTTAGGGACGTCTGACGGCTACACCTTC.

The rearrangement links TRBV7-2 to TRBJ2-2; D is ambiguous. V lost 0 bases and J 4 bases, leaving 6 bases between the germline ends. The CDR3 runs to 14 residues. CDR1 is SGHTA, CDR2 FQGNSA, per germline. This CDR3 is CASSLAAGTGELFF. CDR3 coding DNA: TGTGCCAGCAGCTTAGCGGCCGGCACCGGGGAGCTGTTTTTT.

This chain connects TRBV5-4 to TRBJ2-3; unclear D gene. Germline lookup yields CDR1 SGHNT and CDR2 YYREEE (reference sequence). The CDR3 is made up of 15 amino acids. The V end lost 0 bases, the J end lost 1 base, and 9 bases lay between the germline ends. CDR3 coding DNA: TGTGCCAGCAGCTTGGACACTTCACGCACAGATACGCAGTATTTT. This codes for CASSLDTSRTDTQYF.

The chain employs TRBV5-1 and TRBJ2-7, with TRBD1 as a possible D gene (5 bases). The V and J ends lost 1 base and 4 bases respectively, with 12 bases between them. CDR3 length equals 14 residues. CDR1 SGHRS and CDR2 YFSETQ come from the germline V gene. The CDR3 reads CASSLRIGEYEQYF. CDR3 nucleotide sequence: TGCGCCAGCAGCTTGAGGATAGGGGAATACGAGCAGTACTTC.

The chain links TRBV5-6 to TRBJ2-7; D unclear. Germline V gives CDR1 SGHDT, CDR2 YYEEEE. V was cut by 1 base and J by 3 bases, with 11 bases left in between. CDR3 length equals 14 residues. CDR3 in DNA: TGTGCCAGCAGCTTGAACAGAATGGACTACGAGCAGTACTTC. Its translation: CASSLNRMDYEQYF.

This rearrangement joins TRBV5-4 to TRBJ2-3, with 11 bases lining up with TRBD2. Trimming removed 7 bases from V and 1 base from J; junction bases left unmatched: 8. The CDR3 is 16 residues long. In germline, CDR1 is SGHNT, CDR2 YYREEE (reference sequence). This chain's CDR3 is CASGVGTSGRTDTQYF. The CDR3 DNA is TGTGCCAGCGGGGTGGGGACTAGCGGCCGCACAGATACGCAGTATTTT. Based on the CDR3 plus reference TRBV5-4 and TRBJ2-3, the full variable domain is ETGVTQSPTHLIKTRGQQVTLRCSSQSGHNTVSWYQQALGQGPQFIFQYYREEENGRGNFPPRFSGLQFPNYSSELNVNALELDDSALYLCASGVGTSGRTDTQYFGPGTRLTVL.

The chain combines TRBV9 with TRBJ2-2, with a possible D match to TRBD1 (6 bases). Germline V gene data show CDR1 as SGDLS and CDR2 as YYNGEE. With 0 bases removed from V and 3 bases from J, the gap between germline ends came to 15 bases. The CDR3 sequence is 17 residues long. This chain's CDR3 is CASSVATLGGDTGELFF. For the CDR3, the DNA is TGTGCCAGCAGCGTAGCTACCCTAGGGGGAGACACCGGGGAGCTGTTTTTT.

The V and J genes are TRBV4-3 and TRBJ2-5; 7 positions agree with TRBD1. CDR3 size: 17 residues. Trimming removed 1 base from V and 1 base from J; junction bases left unmatched: 9. Germline CDR1 reads LGHNA; CDR2 reads YSLEER. DNA for the CDR3: TGCGCCAGCAGCCAAGTTTATGGGGACAGTGGCCAAGAGACCCAGTACTTC. Protein: CASSQVYGDSGQETQYF.

V and J are TRBV5-1 and TRBJ2-2; TRBD1 matches 11 bases. This CDR3 contains 16 residues. V shed 3 bases and J 7 bases; nucleotides not matched to a gene: 8. The V gene's germline CDR1 is SGHRS and CDR2 YFSETQ. The CDR3, as DNA: TGCGCCAGCAGCTCGGGACAGGGGGTCCCGGTCGGGGAGCTGTTTTTT. This encodes CASSSGQGVPVGELFF.

The CDR3 region is CAWRQGHEQFF. CDR3 nucleotides: TGTGCCTGGCGGCAGGGTCATGAGCAGTTCTTC. The gene calls are TRBV30 and TRBJ2-1; D perhaps matches TRBD1 (5 bases). This CDR3 has 11 amino acids. V was trimmed by 5 bases and J by 8 bases, leaving 10 bases between them. The V gene's germline CDR1 is GTSNPN and CDR2 SVGIG (reference sequence).

V and J are TRBV5-1 and TRBJ2-5; possible D gene TRBD2, 5 bases. V shed 4 bases and J shed 0 bases, with 16 bases lying between them. This CDR3 spans 16 amino acids. Germline V lookup: CDR1 SGHRS, CDR2 YFSETQ. The CDR3, as DNA: TGCGCCAGCAGCCTAATGACCGAGCGGTACCAAGAGACCCAGTACTTC. As protein: CASSLMTERYQETQYF.

This clone was seen a single time. The chain uses TRBV9 and TRBJ2-3, with TRBD1 as a possible D gene (5 bases). This CDR3 has 16 amino acids. Trimming removed 6 bases from V and 3 bases from J, with 20 bases in between. The V gene's germline CDR1 is SGDLS and CDR2 YYNGEE. CDR3 nucleotides: TGTGCCAGCACTCGAGGACAACTTCAAGGTACAGATACGCAGTATTTT. Translating it yields CASTRGQLQGTDTQYF.

This clone was detected a few times. This chain links TRBV18 with TRBJ1-6, with TRBD1 as a possible D gene (5 bases). The CDR3 sequence is 14 residues long. CDR1 KGHSH and CDR2 LQKENI come from the germline V gene. Deletions cut 2 bases from V and 5 bases from J, with 7 bases between. CDR3 residues: CASSPGGNNSPLHF. CDR3 in DNA: TGTGCCAGCTCACCAGGGGGAAATAATTCACCCCTCCACTTT.

The chain combines TRBV11-2 with TRBJ1-2; no reliable D call. Germline loops: CDR1 SGHAT, CDR2 FQNNGV. The CDR3 spans 14 residues. V was clipped by 5 bases and J by 2 bases, with 12 bases between them. The CDR3 nucleotides read TGTGCCAGCAGCCCTAATTTAGGGAACTATGGCTACACCTTC. Its protein is CASSPNLGNYGYTF.

This clone occurred once. This chain connects TRBV2 to TRBJ1-5; possible D gene TRBD1, 5 bases. The CDR3 loop spans 14 amino acids. The germline CDR1 and CDR2 sequences are SNHLY and FYNNEI. Trimming removed 0 bases at V and 4 bases at J, with 7 bases between. The CDR3 protein is CASSEAAGNQPQHF. CDR3 coding DNA: TGTGCCAGCAGTGAAGCGGCAGGGAATCAGCCCCAGCATTTT.

The chain combines TRBV29-1 with TRBJ2-4; 7 bases fit TRBD1. Germline V gene sequence: CDR1 SQVTM, CDR2 ANQGSEA. With V trimmed by 5 bases and J by 13 bases, 11 bases remained unmatched. The CDR3 length is 12 residues. The DNA for the CDR3 is TGCAGCGTTCAAAATCTTCCGGGACAGCAGTACTTC. Its protein is CSVQNLPGQQYF.

This sequence joins TRBV14 and TRBJ2-7, with D possibly TRBD1 on 5 matching bases. Germline CDR1 reads SGHDN; CDR2 reads FVKESK. Trimming pared 2 bases from V and 4 bases from J, leaving 12 bases between. CDR3 length: 14 residues. As DNA, the CDR3 is TGTGCCAGCAGCCAAACAGGACCCATATACGAGCAGTACTTC. Protein sequence: CASSQTGPIYEQYF.